This T cell receptor beta chain was recorded in a study of regulatory T cells in long-lasting Graves disease. Investigators prepared the TCR beta libraries by applying iRepertoire HTBI primers and Arm-PCR of CDR3 regions. MiXCR, run by TCRdb on the multiplex PCR reads, gives a single entry per CDR3 protein. This table holds 400,000 or so distinct CDR3 sequences, less than 25% found once. Time point reported: persistent/refractory GD, antithyroid drugs over 5 years with positive TRAb. Construction of the TCR library relied on RNA isolated from PBMCs. EDTA tubes received about 8.2 milliliters of drawn peripheral blood. This clonotype was found many times. Sequencing used peripheral blood mononuclear cells (PBMCs), obtained when the disease was refractory, from a patient treated with antithyroid drugs. The sequence derives from a female donor with Graves disease.

The CDR3 spells CASSLDRFDYGYTF. The CDR3 DNA reads as TGTGCCAGCAGCCTGGACAGGTTCGACTATGGCTACACCTTC. This chain connects TRBV12-3 or TRBV12-4 to TRBJ1-2, with TRBD1 matching over 7 bases. The CDR3 totals 14 residues. V was clipped by 6 bases and J by 3 bases; unmatched bases: 7.